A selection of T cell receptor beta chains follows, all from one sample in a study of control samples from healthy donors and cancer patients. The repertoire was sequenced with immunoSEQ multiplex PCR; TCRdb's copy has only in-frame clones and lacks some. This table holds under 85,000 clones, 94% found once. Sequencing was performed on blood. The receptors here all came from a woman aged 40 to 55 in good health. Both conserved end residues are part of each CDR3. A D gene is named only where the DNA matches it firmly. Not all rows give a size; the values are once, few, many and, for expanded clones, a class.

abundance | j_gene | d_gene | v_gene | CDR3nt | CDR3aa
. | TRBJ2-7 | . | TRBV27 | TGTGCCAGCACCGTAGGGGGAGGGTACGAGCAGTACTTC | CASTVGGGYEQYF
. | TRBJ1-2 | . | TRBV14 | TGTGCCAGCAGCCAAGGCCCGTATGGCTACACCTTC | CASSQGPYGYTF
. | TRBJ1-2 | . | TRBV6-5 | TGTGCCAGCATCGAGGGTACCTATGGCTACACCTTC | CASIEGTYGYTF
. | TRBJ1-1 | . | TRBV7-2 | TGTGCCAGCAGCTTAGTAGTAGGAACTAACACTGAAGCTTTCTTT | CASSLVVGTNTEAFF
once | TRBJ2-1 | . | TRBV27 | TGTGCCAGCAGGCCCGAGGGGTTCGGGATCTTTGAGCAGTTCTTC | CASRPEGFGIFEQFF
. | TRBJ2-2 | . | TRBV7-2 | TGTGCCAGCAGCTTAGAAGCGGGCAGGGGCACCGGGGAGCTGTTTTTT | CASSLEAGRGTGELFF
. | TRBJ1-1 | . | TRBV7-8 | TGTGCCAGCAGCTTAGTTGGGGTGAACACTGAAGCTTTCTTT | CASSLVGVNTEAFF
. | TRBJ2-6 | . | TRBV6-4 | TGTGCCAGCAGGCCCTCGGAGTCCTCTGGGGCCAACGTCCTGACTTTC | CASRPSESSGANVLTF
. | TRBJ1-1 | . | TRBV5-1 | TGCGCCAGCAGCTTGGGGGGCCGGCACACTGAAGCTTTCTTT | CASSLGGRHTEAFF
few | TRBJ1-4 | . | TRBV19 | TGTGCCAGTAGCCCCATGGGGGCGGGAGAAAAACTGTTTTTT | CASSPMGAGEKLFF
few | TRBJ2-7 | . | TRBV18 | TGTGCCAGCTCAGAATACCCTCGATACGAGCAGTACTTC | CASSEYPRYEQYF
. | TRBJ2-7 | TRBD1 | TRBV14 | TGTGCCAGCAGCCCTCCTGCCGGGACAGGGTTTGGGGAGCAGTACTTC | CASSPPAGTGFGEQYF
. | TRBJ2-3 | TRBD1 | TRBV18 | TGTGCCAGCTCACCATTCCAGGTCGGACAGGCGAATTTGGATACGCAGTATTTT | CASSPFQVGQANLDTQYF
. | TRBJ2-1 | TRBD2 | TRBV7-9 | TGTGCCAGCAGCTTCCTCGGGGGGGCCAATGAGCAGTTCTTC | CASSFLGGANEQFF
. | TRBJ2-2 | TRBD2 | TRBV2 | TGTGCCAGCAGTTTAGCGACTAGCGTTTCCGGGGAGCTGTTTTTT | CASSLATSVSGELFF
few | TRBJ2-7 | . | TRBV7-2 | TGTGCCAGCAGCTTAAGGTACGAGCAGTACTTC | CASSLRYEQYF
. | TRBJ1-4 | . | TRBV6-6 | TGTGCCAGCAGGCAGGGACAAACTAATGAAAAACTGTTTTTT | CASRQGQTNEKLFF
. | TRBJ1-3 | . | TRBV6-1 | TGTGCCAGCAGTGAATGGCCAGTGGGTGGAAACACCATATATTTT | CASSEWPVGGNTIYF
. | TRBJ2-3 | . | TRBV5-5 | TGTGCCAGCAGCCCGGGTCCAGATACGCAGTATTTT | CASSPGPDTQYF
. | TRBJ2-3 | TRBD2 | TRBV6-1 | TGTGCCAGCAGTGAAGTGGGGGGGAGTACGGCAGATACGCAGTATTTT | CASSEVGGSTADTQYF
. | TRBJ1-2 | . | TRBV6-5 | TGTGCCAGCAGACCAGACAGTAACTATGGCTACACCTTC | CASRPDSNYGYTF
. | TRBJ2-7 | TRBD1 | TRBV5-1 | TGCGCCAGCAGCGGGGGACAGGGGGCGCGTGAGCAGTACTTC | CASSGGQGAREQYF
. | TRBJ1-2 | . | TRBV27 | TGTGCCAGCAGTACCGGACAGTATGGCTACACCTTC | CASSTGQYGYTF
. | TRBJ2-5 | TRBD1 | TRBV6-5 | TGTGCCAGCAGCGGACAGGGAGAGACCCAGTACTTC | CASSGQGETQYF
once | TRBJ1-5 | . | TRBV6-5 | TGTGCCAGTCTGGTGGAGCTCAATCAGCCCCAGCATTTT | CASLVELNQPQHF
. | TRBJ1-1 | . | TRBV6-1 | TGTGCCAGCAGTGAAGTCTCAAGCACTGAAGCTTTCTTT | CASSEVSSTEAFF
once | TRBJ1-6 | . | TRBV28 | TGTGCCAGCCAGTCCGGCAGCTATAATTCACCCCTCCACTTT | CASQSGSYNSPLHF
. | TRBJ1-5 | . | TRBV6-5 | TGTGCCAGCAGAGGGGGGTTTAGCAATCAGCCCCAGCATTTT | CASRGGFSNQPQHF
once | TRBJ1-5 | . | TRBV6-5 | TGTGCCAGCAGTTCGGCAGGCATTCAGCCCCAGCATTTT | CASSSAGIQPQHF
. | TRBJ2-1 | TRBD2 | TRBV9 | TGTGCCAGCAGCGTAATAGCGGGAGATATAGGTGAGCAGTTCTTC | CASSVIAGDIGEQFF
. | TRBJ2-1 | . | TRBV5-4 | TGTGCCAGCAGCTTGGTCCAATCCGGGGAGCAGTTCTTC | CASSLVQSGEQFF
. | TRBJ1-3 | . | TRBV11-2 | TGTGCCAGCAGCGTGGGCCTCTACTCTGGAAACACCATATATTTT | CASSVGLYSGNTIYF
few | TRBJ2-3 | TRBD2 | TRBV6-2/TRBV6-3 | TGTGCCAGCAGCCAGACTAGCGGGGGCGGGACAGATACGCAGTATTTT | CASSQTSGGGTDTQYF
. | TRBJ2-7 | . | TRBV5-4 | TGTGCCAGCAGCTCGACTAACTACGAGCAGTACTTC | CASSSTNYEQYF
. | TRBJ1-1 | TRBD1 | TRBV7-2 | TGTGCCAGCAGGTTGACTGGGACAGGGGACACTGAAGCTTTCTTT | CASRLTGTGDTEAFF
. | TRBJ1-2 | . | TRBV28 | TGTGCCAGCAGTTTTAAGCATGGCTACACCTTC | CASSFKHGYTF
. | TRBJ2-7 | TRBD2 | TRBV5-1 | TGCGCCAGCAGCCGGGAGGCTAGCTACCAACTATACTACGAGCAGTACTTC | CASSREASYQLYYEQYF
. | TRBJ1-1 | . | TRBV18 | TGTGCCAGCCTGGGGGTGAACACTGAAGCTTTCTTT | CASLGVNTEAFF
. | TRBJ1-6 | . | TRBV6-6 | TGTGCCAGCAGTCGACTCGCAGGGGCCGGCTCACCCCTCCACTTT | CASSRLAGAGSPLHF
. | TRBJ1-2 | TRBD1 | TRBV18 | TGTGCCAGCTCACCACCTTCCGGACAGGGGAAGGTAAACACCTTC | CASSPPSGQGKVNTF
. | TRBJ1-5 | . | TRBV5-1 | TGCGCCAGCAGCTTGGGCAGTCAGACTAATCAGCCCCAGCATTTT | CASSLGSQTNQPQHF
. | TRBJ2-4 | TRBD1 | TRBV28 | TGTGCCAGCAGCCCGGACAGGGGGCGCCCCTGGATGGCCAAAAACATTCAGTACTTC | CASSPDRGRPWMAKNIQYF
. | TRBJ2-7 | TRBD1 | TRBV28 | TGTGCCAGCAGTACCCCCGGACAGGAGGACGAGCAGTACTTC | CASSTPGQEDEQYF
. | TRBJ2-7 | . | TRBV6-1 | TGTGCCAGCAGTTCCCGTAGGGGGACCTCCTACGAGCAGTACTTC | CASSSRRGTSYEQYF
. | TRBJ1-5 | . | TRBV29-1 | TGCAGCGTCGGGACCGGCCGGAATCAGCCCCAGCATTTT | CSVGTGRNQPQHF
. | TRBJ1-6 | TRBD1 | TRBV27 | TGTGCCAGCAGGGGAAACAGGGGAAGAGGGTCACCCCTCCACTTT | CASRGNRGRGSPLHF
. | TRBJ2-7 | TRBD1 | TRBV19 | TGTGCCAGTAGCCAATCGACAGGGGGCTACGAGCAGTACTTC | CASSQSTGGYEQYF
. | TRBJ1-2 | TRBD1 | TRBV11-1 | TGTGCCAGCAGCACCCGGACAGGGGATGGCTACACCTTC | CASSTRTGDGYTF
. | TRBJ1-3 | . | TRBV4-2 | TGTGCCAGCAGCCAAGAGAGGGCCGGCTCTGGAAACACCATATATTTT | CASSQERAGSGNTIYF
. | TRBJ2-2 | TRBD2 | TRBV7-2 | TGTGCCACCAAAGGAAGCGGGGGTGCCACATTCAACACCGGGGAGCTGTTTTTT | CATKGSGGATFNTGELFF
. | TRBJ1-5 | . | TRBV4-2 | TGTGCCAGCAGCCAAGGGGTATATAGCAATCAGCCCCAGCATTTT | CASSQGVYSNQPQHF
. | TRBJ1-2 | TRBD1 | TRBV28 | TGTGCCAGCAGTTTAGGCGGGGACAGGGGAGGCGGCTACACCTTC | CASSLGGDRGGGYTF
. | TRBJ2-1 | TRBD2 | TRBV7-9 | TGTGCCAGCAGCTTAAGGGGAAAGGGGACTAGCGGACTCTGGGAGCAGTTCTTC | CASSLRGKGTSGLWEQFF
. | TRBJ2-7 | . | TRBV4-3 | TGCGCCAGCAAACTTCCCCCCCTAAGGGGTCACCCTTACGAGCAGTACTTC | CASKLPPLRGHPYEQYF
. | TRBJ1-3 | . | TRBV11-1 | TGTGCCAGCAGCCGGCGGACAGTGTCTGGAAACACCATATATTTT | CASSRRTVSGNTIYF
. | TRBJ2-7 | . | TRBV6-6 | TGTGCCAGCAATAGGGATACTCCCCCCTACGAGCAGTACTTC | CASNRDTPPYEQYF
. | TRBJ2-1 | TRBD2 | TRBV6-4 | TGTGCCAGCAGCCTAAGCAGGACTAGCGGAACCTACAATGAGCAGTTCTTC | CASSLSRTSGTYNEQFF
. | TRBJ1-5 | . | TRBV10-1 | TGCGCCAGCAGTGAGACAGGTTCTGATCAGCCCCAGCATTTT | CASSETGSDQPQHF
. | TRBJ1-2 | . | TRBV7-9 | TGTGCCAGCAGCTTTGAGAGGGACGCCGGCTACACCTTC | CASSFERDAGYTF